This entry lists 29 T cell receptor beta chains sequenced from one sample in a study of T cell responses to AZD1222 COVID-19 vaccine. Some clones are missing from TCRdb's copy, which holds only in-frame ones; the method was immunoSEQ multiplex PCR. Altogether about 150,000 clones are present, roughly 90% being singletons, with the ten largest covering 3% to 4%. Sequencing was performed on peripheral blood, taken 28 days after the second AZD1222 dose. These TCRs come from an adult who received the AZD1222 COVID-19 vaccine.

The J gene is TRBJ2-7, the V gene TRBV7-2, with D tentatively TRBD2 (6 bases). V gave up 4 bases and J gave up 10 bases, with 20 bases separating them. CDR1 is SGHTA and CDR2 is FQGNSA in the germline V gene. This CDR3 is 14 amino acids long. The CDR3 loop is CASSSGTAHTSQYF. The CDR3 DNA follows: TGTGCCAGCAGCTCCGGGACTGCACATACGAGCCAGTACTTC.

CDR3 region: CASSQQETQYF. The CDR3 DNA follows: TGTGCCAGCAGTCAGCAAGAGACCCAGTACTTC. The chain uses TRBV7-9 and TRBJ2-5, with D uncertain. This CDR3 is built from 11 residues. Germline CDR1 reads SEHNR; CDR2 reads FQNEAQ (reference sequence). Trimming took off 6 bases at V and 2 bases at J, with 4 bases between the two ends.

Note on this clone: This same CDR3 is encoded by further DNA sequences in the sample. The J gene is TRBJ1-3, the V gene TRBV9, with D hard to call. Trimming took 0 bases from V and 0 from J, leaving 7 bases between them. There are 15 residues in the CDR3. From germline, CDR1 is SGDLS and CDR2 YYNGEE. CDR3 nucleotides: TGTGCCAGCAGCGTAGACCACAGCTCTGGAAACACCATATATTTT. Translated: CASSVDHSSGNTIYF.

The CDR3 sequence: CASSLSRGSGNTIYF. The CDR3 DNA reads as TGTGCCAGCAGTTTAAGCAGGGGCTCTGGAAACACCATATATTTT. This chain uses TRBV7-9 with TRBJ1-3; a possible D gene is TRBD1 (6 bases). The V gene's germline CDR1 is SEHNR and CDR2 FQNEAQ (reference sequence). The CDR3 consists of 15 residues. The V end was cut by 6 bases, the J end by 0 bases, with 12 bases between.

This clone showed up just a few times. This CDR3 is CASSLDPSYEQYF. Written as DNA, the CDR3 is TGTGCCAGCAGCTTAGACCCCTCCTACGAGCAGTACTTC. The gene calls are TRBV7-9 and TRBJ2-7; D not resolved. V was pared by 1 base and J by 0 bases, with 4 bases between. Germline V CDR1 and CDR2: SEHNR, FQNEAQ (reference sequence). This CDR3 has 13 amino acids.

There are a few counts of this clone. The chain links TRBV5-5 to TRBJ1-3, with TRBD1 matching 8 bases. Germline CDR1 and CDR2: SGHKS and YYEKEE (reference sequence). The CDR3 contains 17 residues. V was pared by 1 base and J by 3 bases, with 9 bases of the junction left unmatched. The CDR3 nucleotides are TGTGCCAGCAGCTTGAATGGTGCAGGGGGCGGTGGAAACACCATATATTTT. It codes for CASSLNGAGGGGNTIYF.

CDR3 region: CASSLTYRGYTF. The CDR3 coding sequence is TGTGCCAGCAGTTTAACATACAGGGGCTACACCTTC. The V and J genes are TRBV28 and TRBJ1-2; D is possibly TRBD1 (5 bases). V lost 2 bases and J 8 bases, leaving 9 bases between the germline ends. CDR3 length: 12 residues. Germline V CDR1 and CDR2: MDHEN, SYDVKM.

This clone was seen once. V and J are TRBV28 and TRBJ2-7, with D unresolved. Germline CDR1 is MDHEN and CDR2 is SYDVKM. The CDR3 loop spans 12 amino acids. V shed 8 bases and J shed 6 bases, with 14 bases lying between them. This chain's CDR3 is CASSFGISEQYF. Written as DNA, the CDR3 is TGTGCCAGCTCGTTTGGGATCTCCGAGCAGTACTTC.

The chain uses TRBV24-1 and TRBJ2-5; 8 bases line up with TRBD1. The V and J ends lost 2 bases and 2 bases, in that order; junction bases with no gene match: 6. CDR1 is KGHDR, CDR2 SFDVKD, per germline. The CDR3 is 16 amino acids. CDR3 sequence: CATSDSQTGAQETQYF. The CDR3 DNA sequence: TGTGCCACCAGTGATTCGCAGACAGGGGCACAAGAGACCCAGTACTTC.

A few counts support this clone. The rearrangement uses TRBV18 and TRBJ2-6, with D perhaps matching TRBD2 (5 bases). CDR1 and CDR2 from the germline V gene are KGHSH and LQKENI. V was shortened by 2 bases and J by 0 bases, with 8 bases between the two germline ends. The CDR3 has 16 amino acids. The CDR3: CASSPRRDSGANVLTF. The CDR3 DNA follows: TGTGCCAGCTCACCAAGACGGGACTCTGGGGCCAACGTCCTGACTTTC.

This chain connects TRBV7-2 to TRBJ2-1; the match to TRBD2 covers 11 bases. This CDR3 has 17 residues. CDR1 SGHTA and CDR2 FQGNSA come from the germline V gene. V lost 4 bases to trimming and J lost 7 bases; unmatched junction nucleotides: 12. The CDR3 region has the DNA TGTGCCAGCAGCTCGCCCTATGGTAGCGGGAGGGGAAATGAGCAGTTCTTC. Its protein product is CASSSPYGSGRGNEQFF. Supplemented by reference TRBV7-2 and TRBJ2-1, the full variable domain reads GAGVSQSPSNKVTEKGKDVELRCDPISGHTALYWYRQSLGQGLEFLIYFQGNSAPDKSGLPSDRFSAERTGGSVSTLTIQRTQQEDSAVYLCASSSPYGSGRGNEQFFGPGTRLTVL.

The chain recombines TRBV23-1 with TRBJ2-2, with a weak D call TRBD2 (6 bases). TRBV23-1 is marked as an open reading frame, function uncertain. This CDR3 has 14 residues. The V and J ends lost 8 bases and 4 bases respectively, with 14 bases between them. The CDR3 loop reads CASHVGEVTGELFF. The CDR3 DNA reads as TGCGCCAGCCACGTGGGGGAGGTCACCGGGGAGCTGTTTTTT.

The chain is built from TRBV7-2 and TRBJ1-5; 12 nucleotides agree with TRBD1. Trimming took 4 bases from V and 7 from J; bases not matched to a gene: 2. CDR1 is SGHTA, CDR2 FQGNSA, per germline. CDR3 length: 14 residues. Here the CDR3 reads CASSSGQGAQPQHF. CDR3 coding DNA: TGTGCCAGCAGCTCGGGACAGGGGGCCCAGCCCCAGCATTTT.

In its sample, this clone was seen once. One junction end does not reproduce the germline sequence, and a read error may be involved. The J gene is TRBJ2-4, the V gene TRBV24-1, with 8 nucleotides matching TRBD2. The length of the CDR3 is 12 residues. CDR1 is KGHDR, CDR2 SFDVKD, per germline. Here the CDR3 reads CATSDGPGGKHF. As DNA, the CDR3 is TGTGCCACCAGTGATGGCCCGGGAGGGAAACACTTC.

The V gene is TRBV4-3, the J gene TRBJ1-1; 9 nucleotides agree with TRBD1. The CDR3 consists of 13 residues. J gave up 8 bases and V 4 bases, and 5 bases lay outside the gene matches. Per germline, CDR1 LGHNA and CDR2 YSLEER. The CDR3 nucleotides read TGCGCCAGCAGCCCTCCGGGACAGGGAGAAGCTTTCTTT. As protein: CASSPPGQGEAFF.

CDR3: CASSSADGRPLSYEQYF. The CDR3 nucleotides read TGTGCCAGCAGCTCGGCGGACGGGCGGCCCCTTTCCTACGAGCAGTACTTC. V gene TRBV5-6 combines with J gene TRBJ2-7; D unresolved. V shed 3 bases and J shed 1 base, with 20 bases lying between them. From germline, CDR1 is SGHDT and CDR2 YYEEEE. The CDR3 covers 17 residues.

The CDR3 region has the DNA TGTGCCATCACCACTAGCTCTGGAAACACCATATATTTT. Its translation is CAITTSSGNTIYF. The J gene is TRBJ1-3, the V gene TRBV10-3; D remains ambiguous. Germline CDR1 ENHRY, CDR2 SYGVKD. V was shortened by 7 bases and J by 0 bases, with 7 bases between the two germline ends. The CDR3 consists of 13 residues.

This clone was seen just once. V and J are TRBV19 and TRBJ1-2; the D gene is possibly TRBD1 (5 bases). Trimming removed 6 bases from V and 3 bases from J, with 14 bases in between. There are 14 residues in the CDR3. The germline V gene has CDR1 LNHDA and CDR2 SQIVND (reference sequence). For the CDR3, the DNA is TGTGCCAGTAGGGAACCGGGAGGGGACTATGGCTACACCTTC. Translation gives CASREPGGDYGYTF.

V is TRBV24-1 and J is TRBJ2-1; D remains ambiguous. The germline CDR1 and CDR2 sequences are KGHDR and SFDVKD. V lost 4 bases to trimming and J lost 6 bases, with 12 bases between them. There are 14 residues in the CDR3. CDR3 sequence: CATSDVQWGNEQFF. CDR3 nucleotide sequence: TGTGCCACCAGTGACGTACAGTGGGGCAATGAGCAGTTCTTC.

This clone was recorded once. J is TRBJ1-1 and V is TRBV20-1; unclear D gene. The V end lost 3 bases, the J end lost 2 bases, and 10 bases lay between the germline ends. Germline V gene sequence: CDR1 DFQATT, CDR2 SNEGSKA (reference sequence). This CDR3 is 13 amino acids long. In DNA, the CDR3 is TGCAGTGCTAGTGCCCGGGGAAACACTGAAGCTTTCTTT. It encodes CSASARGNTEAFF.

In its sample, this clone was seen a few times. The V gene is TRBV7-9, the J gene TRBJ1-5, with D maybe TRBD1 (6 bases). The germline gives CDR1 SEHNR, CDR2 FQNEAQ (reference sequence). The CDR3 sequence is 15 residues long. The V and J ends lost 4 bases and 7 bases respectively, with 17 bases between them. For the CDR3, the DNA is TGTGCCAGCAGCTACCCAAAGGGACATTACCAGCCCCAGCATTTT. Its protein is CASSYPKGHYQPQHF.

The chain is built from TRBV27 and TRBJ2-3; no clear D gene. The germline gives CDR1 MNHEY, CDR2 SMNVEV (reference sequence). The CDR3 is 11 residues long. V was shortened by 9 bases and J by 5 bases, with 9 bases between the two germline ends. CDR3 sequence: CASRTVDTQYF. The CDR3 DNA follows: TGTGCCAGTAGGACGGTAGATACGCAGTATTTT.

V usage is TRBV4-2 and J usage is TRBJ1-6, with D tentatively TRBD1 (5 bases). The ends were cut back, 0 bases at V and 13 bases at J, with 16 bases in the middle. CDR1 and CDR2 from the germline V gene are LGHNA and YNFKEQ. This CDR3 contains 15 residues. CDR3 loop: CASSQESRDLRPLHF. The CDR3 nucleotides read TGTGCCAGCAGCCAAGAAAGCCGGGACCTAAGGCCCCTCCACTTT.

The chain joins TRBV30 to TRBJ1-2, with TRBD1 identical over 7 bases. This CDR3 comprises 19 residues. The V segment lost 3 bases and the J segment 2 bases; nucleotides outside the gene matches: 21. The germline V gene has CDR1 GTSNPN and CDR2 SVGIG (reference sequence). The CDR3 sequence is CAWSQNLFRRTGTNYGYTF. CDR3 in DNA: TGTGCCTGGAGCCAAAACCTCTTCCGAAGGACAGGTACCAACTATGGCTACACCTTC.

This chain joins TRBV4-3 and TRBJ2-7; D unclear. The germline CDR1 and CDR2 sequences are LGHNA and YSLEER. The CDR3 has 15 residues. V lost 0 bases and J 6 bases, leaving 15 bases between the germline ends. The CDR3 sequence is CASSQDSGVDGEQYF. CDR3 DNA sequence: TGCGCCAGCAGCCAAGACTCTGGGGTAGACGGCGAGCAGTACTTC.

V gene TRBV21-1 combines with J gene TRBJ2-1; TRBD2, the table's D call, was not compared with the DNA. TRBV21-1 is an annotated pseudogene. The CDR3 runs to 17 residues. The chain's CDR3 is CASSSKRHTRRGGEQFF. The CDR3 DNA reads as TGTGCCAGCAGCAGTAAGAGGCACACCCGTCGAGGTGGTGAGCAGTTCTTC.

This clone was seen just once. The rearrangement joins TRBV19 to TRBJ2-5; D is uncertain. CDR3 length: 14 amino acids. Germline V gene lookup returns CDR1 LNHDA and CDR2 SQIVND (reference sequence). V was clipped by 5 bases and J by 1 base, with 11 bases between them. CDR3 bases: TGTGCCAGTAGTCCGCAGGCCACCCAAGAGACCCAGTACTTC. Its translation is CASSPQATQETQYF.

The chain joins TRBV24-1 to TRBJ1-4, with TRBD1 matching 11 bases. The germline V gene has CDR1 KGHDR and CDR2 SFDVKD. This CDR3 region has 15 residues. The trim removed 3 bases at V and 8 bases at J, leaving 4 bases unmatched. This CDR3 reads CATSDARTGGEKLFF. CDR3 nucleotide sequence: TGTGCCACCAGTGATGCCCGGACAGGGGGCGAAAAACTGTTTTTT.

The chain employs TRBV27 and TRBJ2-7; TRBD1 is a possible D gene (5 bases). The germline gives CDR1 MNHEY, CDR2 SMNVEV (reference sequence). This CDR3 contains 15 residues. The V and J ends lost 5 bases and 7 bases respectively, with 21 bases between them. This chain's CDR3 is CASSPTRAGITEQYF. DNA for the CDR3: TGTGCCAGCAGTCCAACTCGGGCAGGGATCACAGAGCAGTACTTC.